This T cell receptor (beta chain) was profiled in a study of shared clonotypes between healthy human individuals. Germline V gene lookup returns CDR1 SSHAT and CDR2 FNYEAQ (reference sequence). The CDR3 totals 15 residues. Overall study findings and caveats: Clonotypes shared by all four sorted-subset donors had higher generation probabilities than non-shared clonotypes. Clonotype sharing among donors likely depends on sequencing depth. Only blood was sampled, and tissue TCR repertoires likely differ from blood ones.

Method: immunoSEQ multiplex PCR; TCRdb's copy keeps in-frame clones and lacks some. The sample has around 2.3 million clones; approximately 95% are singletons. In regard to this clone: What it binds is not known. A read error may produce the germline difference seen at one junction end.

J is TRBJ1-6 and V is TRBV7-7; D uncertain. Sequencing input: naive CD4+ T cells sorted from blood. This sample's subset: CD45RA+ positively selected. The sequence derives from a man younger than 30 in good health. This CDR3 reads CASSVGRRDNSPLHF. CDR3 coding DNA: TGTGCTAGCAGCGTAGGGAGACGGGATAATTCACCCCTCCACTTT.